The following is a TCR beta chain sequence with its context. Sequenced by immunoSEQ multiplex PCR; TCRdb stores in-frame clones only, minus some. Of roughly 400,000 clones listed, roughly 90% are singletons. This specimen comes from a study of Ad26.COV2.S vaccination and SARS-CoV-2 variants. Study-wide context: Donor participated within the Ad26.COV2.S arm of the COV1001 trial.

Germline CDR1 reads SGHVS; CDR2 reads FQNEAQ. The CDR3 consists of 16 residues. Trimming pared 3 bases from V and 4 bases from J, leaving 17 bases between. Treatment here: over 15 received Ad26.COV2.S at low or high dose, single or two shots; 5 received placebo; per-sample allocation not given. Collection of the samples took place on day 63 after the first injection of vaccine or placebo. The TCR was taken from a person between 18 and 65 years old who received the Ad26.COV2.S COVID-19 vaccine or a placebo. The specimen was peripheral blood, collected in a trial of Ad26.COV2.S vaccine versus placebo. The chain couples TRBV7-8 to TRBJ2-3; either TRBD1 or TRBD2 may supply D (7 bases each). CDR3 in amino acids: CASSFRGGIGPDTQYF. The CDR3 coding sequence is TGTGCCAGCAGCTTCAGGGGGGGTATTGGGCCAGATACGCAGTATTTT.